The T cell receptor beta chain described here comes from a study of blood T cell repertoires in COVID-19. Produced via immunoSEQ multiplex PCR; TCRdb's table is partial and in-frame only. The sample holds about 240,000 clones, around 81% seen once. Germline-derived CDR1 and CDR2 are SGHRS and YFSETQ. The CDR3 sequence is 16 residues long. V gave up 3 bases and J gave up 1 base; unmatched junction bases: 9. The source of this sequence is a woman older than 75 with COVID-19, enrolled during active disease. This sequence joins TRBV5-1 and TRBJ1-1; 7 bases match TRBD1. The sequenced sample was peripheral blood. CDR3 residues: CASSYNLRQGNTEAFF. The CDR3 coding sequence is TGCGCCAGCAGCTATAATCTAAGACAGGGGAACACTGAAGCTTTCTTT.